Listed below are T cell receptor beta chains from one sample, sequenced in a study of cytomegalovirus exposure and HLA in healthy donors. Repertoires were generated with immunoSEQ multiplex PCR, while TCRdb's copy carries only in-frame clones and drops some. The table lists over 85,000 clones, 75% to 80% of them singletons. The sequenced sample consisted of PBMCs. The receptors were sampled from a female donor in good health and CMV-seronegative. Both conserved end residues are trimmed from each CDR3. For some rows the clone size is stated as once, few or many, or as a class when expanded; others skip it.

cdr3_aa: ASSVASTGSNYEQY; j_call: -; clone_size: -; v_call: TRBV9
cdr3_aa: ASRTDRWGNQPQH; j_call: TRBJ1-5; clone_size: -; v_call: TRBV6-5
cdr3_aa: ASSQGIRTVLNYGYT; j_call: TRBJ1-2; clone_size: -; v_call: TRBV14
cdr3_aa: ASSSPGHGTGELF; j_call: TRBJ2-2; clone_size: -; v_call: TRBV5-4
cdr3_aa: ASSPREGTNYGYT; j_call: TRBJ1-2; clone_size: -; v_call: TRBV7-2
cdr3_aa: ATRPRLKNTEAF; j_call: TRBJ1-1; clone_size: few; v_call: TRBV6-5
cdr3_aa: ASSEQLAGGQETQY; j_call: TRBJ2-5; clone_size: -; v_call: TRBV2
cdr3_aa: ASSLAGFGELF; j_call: TRBJ2-2; clone_size: few; v_call: TRBV5-1
cdr3_aa: ASSRGQGDGDTKAF; j_call: TRBJ1-1; clone_size: -; v_call: TRBV11-3
cdr3_aa: ASMLAGRGEQY; j_call: TRBJ2-7; clone_size: few; v_call: TRBV7-9
cdr3_aa: ASSIRLGGRTDTQY; j_call: TRBJ2-3; clone_size: -; v_call: TRBV19
cdr3_aa: ASSLVGSANTGELF; j_call: TRBJ2-2; clone_size: once; v_call: TRBV5-4
cdr3_aa: ASSPDRAGTEAF; j_call: TRBJ1-1; clone_size: few; v_call: TRBV13
cdr3_aa: ASSLTGFSTEAF; j_call: TRBJ1-1; clone_size: -; v_call: TRBV13
cdr3_aa: ASSPRGGNTGELF; j_call: TRBJ2-2; clone_size: -; v_call: TRBV11-3
cdr3_aa: ASSSADTQY; j_call: TRBJ2-3; clone_size: -; v_call: TRBV9
cdr3_aa: ASSFQGSLANYGYT; j_call: TRBJ1-2; clone_size: -; v_call: TRBV7-2
cdr3_aa: ASSLEARGTEAF; j_call: TRBJ1-1; clone_size: -; v_call: TRBV11-2
cdr3_aa: ASSLVNGGQETQY; j_call: TRBJ2-5; clone_size: -; v_call: TRBV11-2
cdr3_aa: ARGGGQGKNEQY; j_call: TRBJ2-7; clone_size: -; v_call: TRBV5-1
cdr3_aa: ASSLVPRGYGYT; j_call: TRBJ1-2; clone_size: few; v_call: TRBV11-2
cdr3_aa: ASSIAGTTDEQY; j_call: TRBJ2-7; clone_size: few; v_call: TRBV5-6
cdr3_aa: ASSFRLLAGEQF; j_call: TRBJ2-1; clone_size: -; v_call: TRBV28
cdr3_aa: ASSLGVNYGYT; j_call: TRBJ1-2; clone_size: -; v_call: TRBV5-1
cdr3_aa: ASSLDRGDNQPQH; j_call: TRBJ1-5; clone_size: once; v_call: TRBV5-1
cdr3_aa: ASSLGGQTNYGYT; j_call: TRBJ1-2; clone_size: -; v_call: TRBV7-9
cdr3_aa: AGHRPNYGYT; j_call: TRBJ1-2; clone_size: -; v_call: TRBV28
cdr3_aa: ASSMARDRAPYTQY; j_call: TRBJ2-3; clone_size: -; v_call: TRBV5-1
cdr3_aa: ASSLQQNTGELF; j_call: TRBJ2-2; clone_size: -; v_call: TRBV27
cdr3_aa: ASSPILLKQNTEAF; j_call: TRBJ1-1; clone_size: -; v_call: TRBV5-8
cdr3_aa: ASSLGAGGAGTDTQY; j_call: TRBJ2-3; clone_size: -; v_call: TRBV5-4
cdr3_aa: ASSPRLRGETGSYEQY; j_call: TRBJ2-7; clone_size: -; v_call: TRBV7-6
cdr3_aa: SAEVRGDYNEQF; j_call: TRBJ2-1; clone_size: -; v_call: TRBV29-1
cdr3_aa: ASSIKPTVRYGYT; j_call: TRBJ1-2; clone_size: few; v_call: TRBV19
cdr3_aa: ASSANQETQY; j_call: TRBJ2-5; clone_size: -; v_call: TRBV5-4
cdr3_aa: SVERAGGGYEQY; j_call: TRBJ2-7; clone_size: few; v_call: TRBV29-1
cdr3_aa: ASSRAGTSGSVSYNEQF; j_call: TRBJ2-1; clone_size: -; v_call: TRBV28
cdr3_aa: ASSLGDRGYGYT; j_call: TRBJ1-2; clone_size: -; v_call: TRBV5-1
cdr3_aa: ASSFRRGGGYT; j_call: TRBJ1-2; clone_size: -; v_call: TRBV28
cdr3_aa: ASSLDNRGYEQY; j_call: TRBJ2-7; clone_size: -; v_call: TRBV5-4
cdr3_aa: ASSWTRGELKNYGYT; j_call: TRBJ1-2; clone_size: -; v_call: TRBV5-5
cdr3_aa: AGSKEKTGSSGNTIY; j_call: TRBJ1-3; clone_size: -; v_call: TRBV21-1
cdr3_aa: ASSLQGHVNTEAF; j_call: TRBJ1-1; clone_size: -; v_call: TRBV7-2
cdr3_aa: ASSRAGGTYEQY; j_call: TRBJ2-7; clone_size: -; v_call: TRBV27
cdr3_aa: ASSQPSPDRHSGNTIY; j_call: TRBJ1-3; clone_size: -; v_call: TRBV4-1
cdr3_aa: ASTTLGGGGRGTGELF; j_call: TRBJ2-2; clone_size: -; v_call: TRBV28
cdr3_aa: ASSVAGGGKSAGANYGYT; j_call: TRBJ1-2; clone_size: -; v_call: TRBV9
cdr3_aa: ASTRTVGYEQF; j_call: TRBJ2-1; clone_size: -; v_call: TRBV6-5
cdr3_aa: ASSIRSGAEKLF; j_call: TRBJ1-4; clone_size: once; v_call: TRBV19
cdr3_aa: ASSGLSGELF; j_call: TRBJ2-2; clone_size: -; v_call: TRBV7-9
cdr3_aa: ASSVYTGGDGYT; j_call: TRBJ1-2; clone_size: -; v_call: TRBV5-1
cdr3_aa: ASSFSGLNPYNSPLH; j_call: TRBJ1-6; clone_size: few; v_call: TRBV5-6
cdr3_aa: ARSSRCKRSLNEQF; j_call: TRBJ2-1; clone_size: -; v_call: TRBV5-3
cdr3_aa: ASRTGRLWAF; j_call: TRBJ1-1; clone_size: -; v_call: TRBV30
cdr3_aa: ASSRVYNTEAF; j_call: TRBJ1-1; clone_size: once; v_call: TRBV7-2
cdr3_aa: ASSLVRNTEAF; j_call: TRBJ1-1; clone_size: once; v_call: TRBV5-6